The sample holds a few counts of the clone carrying this T cell receptor (beta chain). Its antigen is still unknown. The data were obtained in a study of cytomegalovirus exposure and HLA in healthy donors. Study-wide results and caveats: Later analysis reportedly placed an Asian-associated ancestry cluster below the roughly 600-donor mean in N-insertions. A later analysis showed that HLA-associated TCR beta chains had undergone more clonal expansion than equally common others. Later work found that TCR association rates differed between HLA loci; DRB1 had the most and HLA-C the fewest.

The PCR made use of 60 Vbeta and 13 Jbeta primers. Method: immunoSEQ multiplex PCR; TCRdb's copy keeps in-frame clones and lacks some. The sample consists of over 100,000 clones, roughly 70% of them appearing once. The CDR3 consists of 14 residues. This receptor was obtained from a man aged 35-49 years in good health and CMV-seronegative. The rearrangement uses TRBV21-1 and TRBJ2-5; the listed D gene, TRBD2, was not tested against the DNA. TRBV21-1 is deemed a pseudogene. Material: PBMCs. The CDR3 DNA reads TGTGCCAGCGAGGGGGGGTGGGGTGGAGAGACCCAGTACTTC. Protein: CASEGGWGGETQYF.